Given below is one T cell receptor beta chain in context. The sample is drawn from a study of blood T cell repertoires in COVID-19. Per the study methods: The assay estimated nucleated cells by amplifying reference gene primers. Measured with immunoSEQ multiplex PCR; TCRdb has only the in-frame clones, and not every one. V and J calls and clone size come straight from that table; D and trimming were deduced from the DNA. The sample lists more than 12,000 clones, roughly 89% occurring once. The germline CDR1 and CDR2 sequences are MDHEN and SYDVKM. The CDR3 sequence is 11 residues long. Trimming cost V 6 bases and J 4 bases, with 7 bases left between them.

The clonotype comes from a woman between 65 and 79 years old in a cohort sampled during active or convalescent COVID-19. This rearrangement joins TRBV28 to TRBJ2-7, with D tentatively TRBD1 (5 bases). Input material: peripheral blood. CDR3 bases: TGTGCCAGCAGCAGGGATTACGAGCAGTACTTC. Protein sequence: CASSRDYEQYF.